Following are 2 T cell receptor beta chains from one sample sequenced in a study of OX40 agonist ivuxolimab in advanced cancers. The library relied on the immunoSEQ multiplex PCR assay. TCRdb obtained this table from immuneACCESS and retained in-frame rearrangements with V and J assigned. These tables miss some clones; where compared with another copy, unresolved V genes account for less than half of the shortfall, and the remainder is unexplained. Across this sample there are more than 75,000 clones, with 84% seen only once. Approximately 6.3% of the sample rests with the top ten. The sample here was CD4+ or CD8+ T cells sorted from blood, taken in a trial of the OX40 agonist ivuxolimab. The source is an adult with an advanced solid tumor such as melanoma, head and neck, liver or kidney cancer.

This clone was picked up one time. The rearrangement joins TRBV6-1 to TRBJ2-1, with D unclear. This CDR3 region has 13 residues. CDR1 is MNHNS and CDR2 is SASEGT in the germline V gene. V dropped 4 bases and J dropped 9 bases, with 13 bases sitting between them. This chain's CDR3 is CASSGDPSSEQFF. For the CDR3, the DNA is TGTGCCAGCAGTGGAGACCCTTCAAGTGAGCAGTTCTTC.

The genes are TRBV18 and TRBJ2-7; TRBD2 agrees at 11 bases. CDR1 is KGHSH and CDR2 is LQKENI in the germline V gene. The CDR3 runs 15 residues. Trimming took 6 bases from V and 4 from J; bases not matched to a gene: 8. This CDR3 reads CASSHPTSGSYEQYF. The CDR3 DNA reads TGTGCCAGCTCGCACCCTACTAGCGGGAGTTACGAGCAGTACTTC.